The clone carrying this TCR beta chain was found a few times. Its antigen is currently unknown. These data come from a study of CD8+ T cells in alopecia areata. Study outcomes and limitations: Resident alphabeta T-cell populations of normal skin are likewise subject to sequencing in scalp samples.

Once RNA had been extracted, it was reverse transcribed into cDNA to act as the sequencing template. Profiling relied on immunoSEQ multiplex PCR, and the TCRdb table lists in-frame clones only, not all of them. The sample has over 30,000 clones, around 80% seen once. The receptor was isolated from a human donor with alopecia areata. Sample: NKG2D-low CD8+ T cells sorted from blood.

CDR3 region: CASSLHGELFF. CDR3 sequence (DNA): TGTGCCAGCAGCTTACACGGGGAGCTGTTTTTT. V gene TRBV7-9 combines with J gene TRBJ2-2; unclear D gene. Trimming removed 2 bases at V and 7 bases at J, with 2 bases between. CDR1 is SEHNR and CDR2 is FQNEAQ in the germline V gene (reference sequence). The CDR3 extends over 11 amino acids.